A selection of T cell receptor beta chains follows, all from one sample in a study of OX40 agonist ivuxolimab in advanced cancers. The data were produced by immunoSEQ multiplex PCR, yet TCRdb's version contains in-frame clones alone and is incomplete. Among about 53,000 clones listed, around 90% were seen once. The sample in question was CD4+ or CD8+ T cells sorted from blood, obtained in a trial of the OX40 agonist ivuxolimab. All receptors come from an adult with an advanced solid tumor such as melanoma, head and neck, liver or kidney cancer. Both conserved end residues are trimmed from each CDR3. Each record gives: V gene, J gene, CDR3 protein.

>TRBV28|TRBJ1-5
ASSPDRYNQPQH
>TRBV4-1|TRBJ1-6
ASSQDILGTYNSPLH
>TRBV27|TRBJ1-5
ASSALQGNWNQPQH
>TRBV6-5|TRBJ1-4
ASSYSGGGEKLF
>TRBV4-1|TRBJ2-7
ASSQGATTSGSVYEQY
>TRBV27|TRBJ2-1
ASSGTTYNEQF
>TRBV5-5|TRBJ1-1
ASSLVWNTEAF
>TRBV27|TRBJ2-3
ASRRGDTQY
>TRBV10-1|TRBJ1-1
ASRARAGTEAF
>TRBV2|TRBJ1-2
ASGTRTNYGYT
>TRBV6-5|TRBJ2-5
ASRLAGWGTQY
>TRBV28|TRBJ1-2
ASSTPPDRGHGYT
>TRBV28|TRBJ2-7
ASSSAGSYEQY
>TRBV19|TRBJ1-3
ASSFQGGHKSSGNTIY
>TRBV19|TRBJ2-1
ASIGAGGYNEQF
>TRBV11-2|TRBJ2-1
ASSPGTGGPNNEQF
>TRBV9|TRBJ1-2
ASSVTVGDYT
>TRBV10-1|TRBJ2-1
ASSPVVSPFYNEQF
>TRBV27|TRBJ1-1
ASTTRAGGTEAF
>TRBV4-1|TRBJ2-3
ASSQVNGGAADTQY
>TRBV4-1|TRBJ1-1
ASGKAWNTEAF
>TRBV5-5|TRBJ2-3
ASSLWDRVFGTDTQY
>TRBV4-1|TRBJ1-1
ASSRPGTGTEAF
>TRBV7-6|TRBJ2-3
ASSLTSTSGGPTDTQY
>TRBV5-5|TRBJ1-1
ASSLSQSRAF
>TRBV27|TRBJ2-2
ASRPGAGELF
>TRBV25-1|TRBJ1-2
ASSWTTNYGYT
>TRBV19|TRBJ1-5
ASSIRGYYQPQH
>TRBV5-6|TRBJ1-2
ASRSGQGFGGYT
>TRBV13|TRBJ1-1
ASSFRGGDTEAF
>TRBV4-1|TRBJ2-1
ASSQQGTEQF
>TRBV30|TRBJ2-1
AWAFGEQF
>TRBV9|TRBJ2-7
ASSEGTGGYEQY
>TRBV6-5|TRBJ2-3
ASIGGQGEDTQY
>TRBV10-2|TRBJ2-1
ASSSLPGTSSHNEQF
>TRBV5-1|TRBJ2-7
ASSDGTSGYEQY
>TRBV4-1|TRBJ1-2
ASSPAGGYGYT
>TRBV5-4|TRBJ2-7
ASSILAGGSGEQY
>TRBV5-8|TRBJ1-4
ASSSTTEGATNEKLF
>TRBV7-9|TRBJ1-2
ASSLTGPNYGYT